This T cell receptor beta chain was documented in a study of response to subunit inactivated influenza vaccine. Germline values: CDR1 DFQATT, CDR2 SNEGSKA (reference sequence). V shed 3 bases, J shed 4 bases, and the junction held 7 bases outside the gene matches. CDR3 length: 14 amino acids. TCRdb analysed the RT-PCR reads with MiXCR anew, one entry per CDR3 protein. The table includes about 540,000 distinct CDR3 sequences, under 25% detected once. These data also formed part of another study, on T cells expressing NK-cell markers. From that study: TCR beta cDNA was generated via 5'RACE template switching incorporating UMIs. Sorted T-cell subsets CD3+CD56+NKG2C+, CD3+CD56+NKG2C- and CD3+CD56-NKG2C+ were TCR beta-sequenced. HCMV seropositivity marked seven of the eight sequenced donors; one was seronegative. Dominance of the CD3+CD56-NKG2C+ fraction by these clonotypes also held in several donors.

Sequenced here: CD4+ T cells sorted from PBMCs, sampled 11 to 12 days after vaccination. The receptor's source is a man aged 45-60 years who received an inactivated influenza vaccine. The chain couples TRBV20-1 to TRBJ2-7, with 9 bases lining up with TRBD1. The chain's CDR3 is CSARETGTGYEQYF. CDR3 DNA sequence: TGCAGTGCTAGGGAAACTGGGACAGGGTACGAGCAGTACTTC.